This passage covers 23 T cell receptor beta chains from one sample sequenced in a study of blood T cell repertoires in COVID-19 (TCRdb year 2020). Preparation of the library involved the immunoSEQ multiplex PCR assay. The table comes from immuneACCESS by way of TCRdb, which keeps in-frame sequences with V and J called. Part of the clones is missing from these tables; in studies checked, under half for an unresolved V gene and the rest for unknown reasons. The sample table holds some 220,000 clones, of which around 90% were seen once. The top ten clones comprise around 0.83% of the sample. Sequencing was carried out using peripheral blood. All receptors come from a man aged 25-45 years with COVID-19, enrolled during active disease.

V gene TRBV7-9 combines with J gene TRBJ2-3, with 9 bases identical to TRBD2. Trimming took 0 bases from V and 6 from J; bases not matched to a gene: 7. Per germline, CDR1 SEHNR and CDR2 FQNEAQ (reference sequence). The CDR3 has 16 residues. The CDR3 loop reads CASSLAVRGGLDTQYF. CDR3 DNA: TGTGCCAGCAGCTTAGCTGTGCGGGGGGGCCTGGATACGCAGTATTTT.

This rearrangement joins TRBV19 to TRBJ2-7, with 10 bases matching TRBD1. V shed 4 bases, J shed 7 bases, and the junction held 7 bases outside the gene matches. This CDR3 has 14 residues. Germline V lookup: CDR1 LNHDA, CDR2 SQIVND (reference sequence). This CDR3 reads CASSRVGTGAEQYF. CDR3 bases: TGTGCCAGTAGTAGAGTTGGGACAGGGGCGGAGCAGTACTTC.

This clone was observed once. This rearrangement joins TRBV19 to TRBJ2-5, with no clear D. Germline V gene lookup returns CDR1 LNHDA and CDR2 SQIVND (reference sequence). This CDR3 contains 13 residues. The ends were cut back, 4 bases at V and 3 bases at J, with 9 bases in the middle. The CDR3, as DNA: TGTGCCAGTAGTAGCGTGCCCGAAGAGACCCAGTACTTC. As protein: CASSSVPEETQYF. Supplemented by reference TRBV19 and TRBJ2-5, the full variable domain reads DGGITQSPKYLFRKEGQNVTLSCEQNLNHDAMYWYRQDPGQGLRLIYYSQIVNDFQKGDIAEGYSVSREKKESFPLTVTSAQKNPTAFYLCASSSVPEETQYFGPGTRLLVL.

This clone appeared a few times. The rearrangement joins TRBV29-1 to TRBJ2-7, with 7 nucleotides matching TRBD1. V shed 7 bases and J 3 bases; nucleotides not matched to a gene: 3. CDR1 SQVTM and CDR2 ANQGSEA come from the germline V gene. The CDR3 length is 11 residues. The CDR3: CSGRDSYEQYF. CDR3 sequence (DNA): TGCAGCGGCAGGGACAGCTACGAGCAGTACTTC.

The chain combines TRBV3-1 (or the pseudogene TRBV3-2) with TRBJ1-2; possibly TRBD1 for D (6 bases). This CDR3 contains 16 residues. V lost 0 bases, J lost 2 bases, and 13 bases lay in between. Germline-derived CDR1 and CDR2 are LGHDT and YNNKEL (reference sequence). CDR3 DNA: TGTGCCAGCAGCCAAGAGGGACACCGACAAAACTATGGCTACACCTTC. Protein product: CASSQEGHRQNYGYTF.

The chain recombines TRBV15 with TRBJ1-3, with D possibly matching TRBD1 (5 bases). Germline V CDR1 and CDR2: LNHNV, YYDKDF (reference sequence). V lost 0 bases and J 2 bases, leaving 8 bases between the germline ends. The CDR3 length is 15 residues. CDR3 protein: CATSRDVGAGNTIYF. DNA for the CDR3: TGTGCCACCAGCAGAGATGTAGGGGCTGGAAACACCATATATTTT.

This chain links TRBV29-1 with TRBJ1-5; TRBD1 agrees at 9 bases. This CDR3 spans 15 amino acids. CDR1 is SQVTM, CDR2 ANQGSEA, per germline. The trim removed 6 bases at V and 0 bases at J, leaving 6 bases unmatched. CDR3 amino acids: CSVSRDRASNQPQHF. The CDR3 bases are TGCAGCGTCTCCCGGGACAGGGCTAGCAATCAGCCCCAGCATTTT.

This sequence joins TRBV30 and TRBJ1-2; 11 nucleotides match TRBD1. There are 12 residues in the CDR3. Trimming cost V 5 bases and J 7 bases; bases outside gene matches: 3. Germline CDR1 and CDR2: GTSNPN and SVGIG (reference sequence). The CDR3 region is CAWGQGAGGYTF. CDR3 coding DNA: TGTGCCTGGGGACAGGGGGCGGGTGGCTACACCTTC. Full variable domain (remainder filled in from reference TRBV30 and TRBJ1-2): SQTIHQWPATLVQPVGSPLSLECTVEGTSNPNLYWYRQAAGRGLQLLFYSVGIGQISSEVPQNLSASRPQDRQFILSSKKLLLSDSGFYLCAWGQGAGGYTFGSGTRLTVV.

V and J are TRBV27 and TRBJ1-2; 7 bases are a match to TRBD1. Germline V gene data show CDR1 as MNHEY and CDR2 as SMNVEV (reference sequence). V shed 5 bases, J shed 2 bases, and the junction held 14 bases outside the gene matches. The CDR3 has 17 amino acids. The CDR3 here is CASSPRRGQTGNYGYTF. In nucleotides, the CDR3 is TGTGCCAGCAGTCCACGAAGAGGACAGACAGGGAACTATGGCTACACCTTC.

J is TRBJ1-2 and V is TRBV18; TRBD1 matches 7 bases. The ends lost 4 bases at V and 7 bases at J; junction bases unmatched: 6. CDR1 KGHSH and CDR2 LQKENI come from the germline V gene. The CDR3 is 13 residues long. The CDR3 bases are TGTGCCAGCTCACTACAGGGGCTCTCTGGCTACACCTTC. Translating it yields CASSLQGLSGYTF.

The genes are TRBV6-6 and TRBJ1-4; D gene uncertain. CDR1 MNHNY and CDR2 SVGAGI come from the germline V gene (reference sequence). The CDR3 extends over 13 amino acids. Trimming removed 2 bases from V and 11 bases from J, with 12 bases in between. This CDR3 reads CASSYNRGTKLFF. For the CDR3, the DNA is TGTGCCAGCAGTTACAACCGGGGTACTAAACTGTTTTTT.

This chain uses TRBV5-4 with TRBJ2-2; D is perhaps TRBD1 (5 bases). Germline V gives CDR1 SGHNT, CDR2 YYREEE (reference sequence). The V gene lost 4 bases and the J gene lost 1 base, with 8 bases spanning the gap. The CDR3 length is 14 residues. In DNA, the CDR3 is TGTGCCAGCAGCCTCCAGGGGAACACCGGGGAGCTGTTTTTT. Translation: CASSLQGNTGELFF.

The chain carries TRBV27 and TRBJ1-1; D is unclear. Germline V gene sequence: CDR1 MNHEY, CDR2 SMNVEV (reference sequence). V lost 0 bases to trimming and J lost 1 base, with 9 bases between them. The CDR3 extends over 15 amino acids. The CDR3: CASSLSSRGNTEAFF. CDR3 nucleotide sequence: TGTGCCAGCAGTTTATCCAGTCGGGGGAACACTGAAGCTTTCTTT.

This chain uses TRBV6-6 with TRBJ2-2; 10 nucleotides agree with TRBD1. Germline-derived CDR1 and CDR2 are MNHNY and SVGAGI (reference sequence). The V segment lost 6 bases and the J segment 4 bases; nucleotides outside the gene matches: 8. This CDR3 comprises 16 residues. Here the CDR3 DNA reads TGTGCCAGCAGAGACCCGGGACAGGGGAGCACCGGGGAGCTGTTTTTT. The encoded protein is CASRDPGQGSTGELFF.

The rearrangement joins TRBV21-1 to TRBJ2-4; TRBD1 reflects the table's D call only, with no check against the DNA. TRBV21-1 represents a pseudogene. The CDR3 spans 16 residues. CDR3 sequence: CASTIQGAGAKNIQYF. The CDR3 region has the DNA TGTGCCAGTACCATCCAGGGGGCTGGGGCCAAAAACATTCAGTACTTC.

The genes are TRBV7-9 and TRBJ1-2; D is ambiguous. CDR3 length equals 19 residues. The V and J ends lost 1 base and 4 bases respectively, with 25 bases between them. Germline lookup yields CDR1 SEHNR and CDR2 FQNEAQ (reference sequence). The CDR3 loop reads CASSLEAGDGLKGSYGYTF. In nucleotides, the CDR3 is TGTGCCAGCAGCTTAGAGGCGGGCGACGGACTAAAGGGAAGCTATGGCTACACCTTC.

The chain links TRBV6-1 to TRBJ1-4; D gene uncertain. CDR3 size: 15 residues. V was cut by 3 bases and J by 2 bases, with 10 bases left in between. Germline CDR1 is MNHNS and CDR2 is SASEGT. The CDR3: CASSDGRTTNEKLFF. In DNA, the CDR3 is TGTGCCAGCAGTGACGGGAGGACGACTAATGAAAAACTGTTTTTT.

This clone came up once. The gene calls are TRBV10-1 and TRBJ1-1; D might be TRBD1 (5 bases). Between the trimmed V and J ends, which lost 5 bases and 7 bases, there was a span of 17 bases. Germline CDR1 reads WNHNN; CDR2 reads SYGVQD (reference sequence). This CDR3 region has 14 residues. DNA for the CDR3: TGCGCCAGCAGTTTGGACACTCCCGATGGTGAAGCTTTCTTT. This sequence encodes CASSLDTPDGEAFF.

This chain joins TRBV9 and TRBJ1-2; 7 nucleotides match TRBD1. Germline CDR1 SGDLS, CDR2 YYNGEE. Trimming at V came to 0 bases and at J to 7 bases, leaving 6 bases not matched to a gene. CDR3 length equals 14 residues. The CDR3 sequence is CASSVAQGESGYTF. CDR3 DNA: TGTGCCAGCAGCGTAGCCCAGGGGGAAAGTGGCTACACCTTC.

In its sample, this clone was seen once. This rearrangement joins TRBV11-2 to TRBJ2-5; 7 nucleotides align to TRBD1. The CDR3 runs to 16 residues. Germline CDR1 and CDR2: SGHAT and FQNNGV. V dropped 1 base and J dropped 5; count of bases not matched to a gene: 10. In DNA form, the CDR3 reads TGTGCCAGCAGCTTAGGTTACGAGGGGGCAATCGAGACCCAGTACTTC. Translating gives CASSLGYEGAIETQYF.

The chain has TRBV3-1 (or the pseudogene TRBV3-2) and TRBJ1-2, with 8 bases aligning to TRBD1. Trimming at V came to 6 bases and at J to 5 bases, leaving 8 bases not matched to a gene. Germline CDR1 LGHDT, CDR2 YNNKEL (reference sequence). This CDR3 region has 14 residues. The CDR3 nucleotides are TGTGCCAGCAGACCCCGGGACAGGTCATATGGCTACACCTTC. Translating gives CASRPRDRSYGYTF.

The V call is TRBV30, the J call TRBJ1-1, with 7 bases lining up with TRBD1. CDR1 and CDR2 from the germline V gene are GTSNPN and SVGIG (reference sequence). The CDR3 consists of 13 residues. V trimming: 5 bases; J trimming: 6 bases; junction bases outside the gene matches: 9. Here the CDR3 reads CAWADRAGAEAFF. CDR3 nucleotides: TGTGCCTGGGCCGACAGGGCCGGCGCTGAAGCTTTCTTT.

V usage is TRBV6-1 and J usage is TRBJ2-1; 10 positions agree with TRBD2. The V segment lost 0 bases and the J segment 0 bases; nucleotides outside the gene matches: 2. Germline lookup yields CDR1 MNHNS and CDR2 SASEGT. This CDR3 has 17 amino acids. The CDR3 nucleotides read TGTGCCAGCAGTGAAGCCGAGCGGGGGGGCTCCTACAATGAGCAGTTCTTC. It translates to CASSEAERGGSYNEQFF.